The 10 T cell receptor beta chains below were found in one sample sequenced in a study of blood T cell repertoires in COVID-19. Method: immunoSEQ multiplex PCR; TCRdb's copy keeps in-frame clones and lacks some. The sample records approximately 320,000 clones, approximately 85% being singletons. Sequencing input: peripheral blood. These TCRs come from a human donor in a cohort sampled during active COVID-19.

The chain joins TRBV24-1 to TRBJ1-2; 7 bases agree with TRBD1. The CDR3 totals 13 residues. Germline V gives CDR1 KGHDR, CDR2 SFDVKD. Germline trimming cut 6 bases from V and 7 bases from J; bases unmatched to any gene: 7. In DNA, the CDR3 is TGTGCCACCAGTAGGGCAGGGGGTAGTGGCTACACCTTC. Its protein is CATSRAGGSGYTF.

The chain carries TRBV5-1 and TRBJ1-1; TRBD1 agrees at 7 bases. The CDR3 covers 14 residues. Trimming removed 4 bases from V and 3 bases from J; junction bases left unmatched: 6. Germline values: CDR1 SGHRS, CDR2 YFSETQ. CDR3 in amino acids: CASSKGQIDTEAFF. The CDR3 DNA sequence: TGCGCCAGCAGCAAGGGACAGATAGACACTGAAGCTTTCTTT.

CDR3 amino acids: CASSSSGNYGYTF. DNA of the CDR3: TGTGCCAGCAGTTCCAGCGGTAACTATGGCTACACCTTC. The chain links TRBV6-5 to TRBJ1-2; D gene unclear. Trimming removed 4 bases at V and 1 base at J, with 7 bases between. This CDR3 region has 13 residues. Per the germline V gene, CDR1 is MNHEY and CDR2 is SVGAGI.

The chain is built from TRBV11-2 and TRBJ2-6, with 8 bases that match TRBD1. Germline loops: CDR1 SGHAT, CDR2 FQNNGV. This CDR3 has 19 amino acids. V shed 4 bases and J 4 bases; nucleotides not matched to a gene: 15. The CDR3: CASSSDYRGKVTGANVLTF. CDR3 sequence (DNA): TGTGCCAGCAGCTCCGATTACAGGGGGAAAGTAACAGGGGCCAACGTCCTGACTTTC.

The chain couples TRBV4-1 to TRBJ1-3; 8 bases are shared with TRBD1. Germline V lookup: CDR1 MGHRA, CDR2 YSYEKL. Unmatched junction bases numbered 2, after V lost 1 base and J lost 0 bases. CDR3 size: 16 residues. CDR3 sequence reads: CASSQAGGHSGNTIYF. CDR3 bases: TGCGCCAGCAGCCAAGCAGGGGGCCACTCTGGAAACACCATATATTTT.

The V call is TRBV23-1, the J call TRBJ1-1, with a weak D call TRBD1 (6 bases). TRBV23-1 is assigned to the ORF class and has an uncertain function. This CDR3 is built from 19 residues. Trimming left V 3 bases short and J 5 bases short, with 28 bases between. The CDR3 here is CASSHHWYPGHARNTEAFF. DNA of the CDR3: TGCGCCAGCAGTCATCACTGGTACCCGGGACATGCCCGGAATACTGAAGCTTTCTTT.

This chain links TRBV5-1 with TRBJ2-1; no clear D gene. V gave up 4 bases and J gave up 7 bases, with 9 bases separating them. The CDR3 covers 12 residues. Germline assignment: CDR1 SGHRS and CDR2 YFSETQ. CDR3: CASSLTWNEQFF. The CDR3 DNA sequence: TGCGCCAGCAGCCTCACTTGGAATGAGCAGTTCTTC. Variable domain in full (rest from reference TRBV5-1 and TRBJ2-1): KAGVTQTPRYLIKTRGQQVTLSCSPISGHRSVSWYQQTPGQGLQFLFEYFSETQRNKGNFPGRFSGRQFSNSRSEMNVSTLELGDSALYLCASSLTWNEQFFGPGTRLTVL.

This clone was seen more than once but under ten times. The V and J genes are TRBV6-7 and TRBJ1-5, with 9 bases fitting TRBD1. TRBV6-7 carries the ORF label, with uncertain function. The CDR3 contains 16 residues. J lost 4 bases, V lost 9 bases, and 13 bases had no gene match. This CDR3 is CARKRQGEGPNQPQHF. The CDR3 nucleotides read TGTGCCAGAAAAAGACAGGGGGAGGGACCGAATCAGCCCCAGCATTTT.

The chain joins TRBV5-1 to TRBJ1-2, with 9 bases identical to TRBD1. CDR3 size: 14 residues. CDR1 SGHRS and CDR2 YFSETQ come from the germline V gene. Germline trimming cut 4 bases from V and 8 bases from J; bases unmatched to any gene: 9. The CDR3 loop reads CASSLRGQGQGYTF. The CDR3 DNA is TGCGCCAGCAGCCTCCGGGGACAGGGCCAGGGCTACACCTTC.

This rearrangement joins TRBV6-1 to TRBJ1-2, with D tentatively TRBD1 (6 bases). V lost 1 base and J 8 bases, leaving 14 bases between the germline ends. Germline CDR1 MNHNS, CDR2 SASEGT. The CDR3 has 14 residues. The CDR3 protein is CASSEVVTGSGYTF. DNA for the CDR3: TGTGCCAGCAGTGAAGTGGTGACAGGAAGCGGCTACACCTTC.